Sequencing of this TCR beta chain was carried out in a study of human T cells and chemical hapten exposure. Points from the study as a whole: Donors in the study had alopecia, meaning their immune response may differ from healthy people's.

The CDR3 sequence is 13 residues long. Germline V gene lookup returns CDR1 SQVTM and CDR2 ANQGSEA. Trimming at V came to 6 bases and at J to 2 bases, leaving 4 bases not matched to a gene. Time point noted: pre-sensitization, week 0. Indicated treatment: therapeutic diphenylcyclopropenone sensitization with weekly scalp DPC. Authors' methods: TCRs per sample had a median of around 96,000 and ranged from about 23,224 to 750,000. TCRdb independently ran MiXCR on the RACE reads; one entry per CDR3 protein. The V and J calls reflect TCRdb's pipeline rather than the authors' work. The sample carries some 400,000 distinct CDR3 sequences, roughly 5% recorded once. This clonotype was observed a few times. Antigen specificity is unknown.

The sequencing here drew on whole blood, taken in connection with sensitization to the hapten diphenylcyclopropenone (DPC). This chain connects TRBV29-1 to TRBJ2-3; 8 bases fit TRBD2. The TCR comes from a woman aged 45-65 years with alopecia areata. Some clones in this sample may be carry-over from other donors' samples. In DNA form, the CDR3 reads TGCAGCGTCCAGCGGGGGCCCACAGATACGCAGTATTTT. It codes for CSVQRGPTDTQYF.